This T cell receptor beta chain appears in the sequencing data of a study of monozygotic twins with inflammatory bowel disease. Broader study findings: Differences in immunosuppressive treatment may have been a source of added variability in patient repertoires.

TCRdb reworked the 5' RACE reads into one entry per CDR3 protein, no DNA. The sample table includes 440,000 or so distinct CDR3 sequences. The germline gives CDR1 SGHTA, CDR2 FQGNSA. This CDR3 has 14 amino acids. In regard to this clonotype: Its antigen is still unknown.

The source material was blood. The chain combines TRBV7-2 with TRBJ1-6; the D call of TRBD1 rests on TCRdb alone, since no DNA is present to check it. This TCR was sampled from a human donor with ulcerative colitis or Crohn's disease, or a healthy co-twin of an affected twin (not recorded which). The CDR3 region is CASSLGGGNSPLHF.